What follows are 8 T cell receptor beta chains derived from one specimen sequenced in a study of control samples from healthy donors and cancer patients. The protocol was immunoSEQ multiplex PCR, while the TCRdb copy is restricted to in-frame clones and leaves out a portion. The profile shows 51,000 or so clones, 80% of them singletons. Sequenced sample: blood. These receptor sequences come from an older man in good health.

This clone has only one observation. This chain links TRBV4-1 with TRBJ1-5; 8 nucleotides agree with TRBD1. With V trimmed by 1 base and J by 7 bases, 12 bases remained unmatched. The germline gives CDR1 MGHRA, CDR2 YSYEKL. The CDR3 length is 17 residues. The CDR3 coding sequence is TGCGCCAGCAGCCAAGTCTTCCCTCAGGGGGCAAAGCAGCCCCAGCATTTT. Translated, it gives CASSQVFPQGAKQPQHF.

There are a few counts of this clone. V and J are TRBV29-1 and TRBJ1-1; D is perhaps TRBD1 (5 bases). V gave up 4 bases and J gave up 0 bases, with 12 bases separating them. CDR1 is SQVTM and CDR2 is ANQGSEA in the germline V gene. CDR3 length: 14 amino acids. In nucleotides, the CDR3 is TGCAGCGTTGTCGTCGGAGGGGTGAACACTGAAGCTTTCTTT. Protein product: CSVVVGGVNTEAFF.

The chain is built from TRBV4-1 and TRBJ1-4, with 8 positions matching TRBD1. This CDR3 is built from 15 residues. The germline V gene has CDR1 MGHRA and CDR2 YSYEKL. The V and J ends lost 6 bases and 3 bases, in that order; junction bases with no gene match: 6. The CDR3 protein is CASRDGQGANEKLFF. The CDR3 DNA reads TGCGCCAGCAGGGATGGACAGGGCGCTAATGAAAAACTGTTTTTT.

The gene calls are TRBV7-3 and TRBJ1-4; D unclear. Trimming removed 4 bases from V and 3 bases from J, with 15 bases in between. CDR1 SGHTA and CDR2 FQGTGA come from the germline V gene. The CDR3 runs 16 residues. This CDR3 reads CASSSLPFCSNEKLFF. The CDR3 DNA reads TGTGCCAGCAGCTCTCTCCCATTTTGTTCTAATGAAAAACTGTTTTTT.

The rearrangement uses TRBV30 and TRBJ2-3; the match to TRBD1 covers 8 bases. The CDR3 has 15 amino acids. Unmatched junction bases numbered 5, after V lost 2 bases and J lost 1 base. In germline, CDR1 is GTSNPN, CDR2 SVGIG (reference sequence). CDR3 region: CAWSQQGVGTDTQYF. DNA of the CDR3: TGTGCCTGGAGTCAACAGGGGGTAGGCACAGATACGCAGTATTTT.

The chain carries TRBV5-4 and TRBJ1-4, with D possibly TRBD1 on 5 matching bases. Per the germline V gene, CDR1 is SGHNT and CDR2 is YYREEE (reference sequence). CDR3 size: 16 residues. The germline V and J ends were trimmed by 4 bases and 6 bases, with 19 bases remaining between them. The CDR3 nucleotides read TGTGCCAGCAGCCGGGACGGGGCCTTCGTATATGAAAAACTGTTTTTT. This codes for CASSRDGAFVYEKLFF.

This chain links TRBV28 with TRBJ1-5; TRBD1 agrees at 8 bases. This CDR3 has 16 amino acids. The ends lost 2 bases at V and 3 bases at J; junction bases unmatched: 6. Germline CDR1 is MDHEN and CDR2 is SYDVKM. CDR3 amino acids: CASSLPPGQANQPQHF. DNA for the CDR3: TGTGCCAGCAGTTTACCGCCGGGACAGGCCAATCAGCCCCAGCATTTT.

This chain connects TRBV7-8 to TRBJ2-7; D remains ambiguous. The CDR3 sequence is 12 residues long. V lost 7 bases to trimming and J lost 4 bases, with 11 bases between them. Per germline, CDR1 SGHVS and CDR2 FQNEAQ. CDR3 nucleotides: TGTGCCAGCACCTCACGGGCTTACGAGCAGTACTTC. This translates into CASTSRAYEQYF. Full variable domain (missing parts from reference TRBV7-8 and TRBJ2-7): GAGVSQSPRYKVAKRGQDVALRCDPISGHVSLFWYQQALGQGPEFLTYFQNEAQLDKSGLPSDRFFAERPEGSVSTLKIQRTQQEDSAVYLCASTSRAYEQYFGPGTRLTVT.